This T cell receptor (beta chain) was observed in a study of radiotherapy plus CTLA-4 blockade in lung cancer (dated by TCRdb to the late 2010s). Broadly, across the study: Objective responses were observed in 15% to 20% of enrolled patients, and disease control was achieved in about 32%.

Concerning this clone itself: The antigen it binds to is not known. The input lacks base qualities; no much larger clone sits a single base away.

Points the paper makes about the study in general: After treatment with radiotherapy and ipilimumab, TCR clones that originated in tumors expanded in peripheral blood. The strongest predictors of response, as reported, were early dynamic changes in blood T cell clones along with a rise in serum interferon-beta after radiation.

Receptors were amplified or captured by the immunoSEQ multiplex PCR assay. TCRdb holds this immuneACCESS table with in-frame rearrangements only. Some clones are missing; in checked studies, unresolved V genes explain under half, and the rest has no known cause. In this sample the table shows approximately 40,000 clones, 55% to 80% of which occur a single time. The ten largest clones take up roughly 10% of the sample. CDR3 length: 12 amino acids, cysteine to phenylalanine. Only the CDR3 DNA stays, 36 bases, in frame from base 1. The CDR1 and CDR2 encoded by the germline V gene are SQVTM and ANQGSEA. Unmatched junction bases come to 8, with V trimmed by 7 bases and J by 7 bases. The study tested focal radiation therapy combined with CTLA-4 blockade (ipilimumab) in patients with chemo-refractory metastatic non-small-cell lung cancer.

The material sequenced was peripheral blood, taken from a patient treated with radiotherapy plus ipilimumab. This clonotype was sampled from a human donor with non-small cell lung cancer who had stable disease on radiotherapy plus ipilimumab. The V and J genes are TRBV29-1 and TRBJ1-2; 8 of the junction bases match TRBD1. The CDR3 in this case is CSADGQGRGYTF. The DNA sequence is given as TGCAGCGCAGACGGACAGGGTCGTGGCTACACCTTC.